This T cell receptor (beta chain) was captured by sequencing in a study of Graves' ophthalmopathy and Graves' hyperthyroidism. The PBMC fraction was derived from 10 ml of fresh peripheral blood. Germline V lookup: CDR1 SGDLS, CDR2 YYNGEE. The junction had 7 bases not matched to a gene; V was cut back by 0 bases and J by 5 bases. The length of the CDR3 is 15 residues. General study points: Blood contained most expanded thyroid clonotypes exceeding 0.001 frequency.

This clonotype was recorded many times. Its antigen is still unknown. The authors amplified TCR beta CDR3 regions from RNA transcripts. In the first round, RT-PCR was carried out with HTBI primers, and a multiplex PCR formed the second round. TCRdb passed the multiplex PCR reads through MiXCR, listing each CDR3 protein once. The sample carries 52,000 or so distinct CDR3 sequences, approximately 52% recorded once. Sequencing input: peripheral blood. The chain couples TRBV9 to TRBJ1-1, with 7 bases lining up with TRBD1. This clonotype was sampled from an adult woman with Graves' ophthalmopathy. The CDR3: CASSVDRGGGTEAFF. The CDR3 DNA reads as TGTGCCAGCAGCGTAGACAGGGGAGGTGGGACTGAAGCTTTCTTT.